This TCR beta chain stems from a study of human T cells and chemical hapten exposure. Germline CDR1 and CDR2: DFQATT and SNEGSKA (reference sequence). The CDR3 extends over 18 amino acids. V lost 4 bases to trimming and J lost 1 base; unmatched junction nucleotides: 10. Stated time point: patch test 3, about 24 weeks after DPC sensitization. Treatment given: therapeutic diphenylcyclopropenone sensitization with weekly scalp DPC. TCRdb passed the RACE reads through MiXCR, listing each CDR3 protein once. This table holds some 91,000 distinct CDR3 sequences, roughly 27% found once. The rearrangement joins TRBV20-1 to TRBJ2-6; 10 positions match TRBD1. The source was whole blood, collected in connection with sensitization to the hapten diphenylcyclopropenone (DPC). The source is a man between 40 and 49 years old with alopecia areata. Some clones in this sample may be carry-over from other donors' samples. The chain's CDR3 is CSATRSGGQGSGANVLTF. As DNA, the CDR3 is TGCAGTGCTACAAGATCAGGGGGACAGGGGTCTGGGGCCAACGTCCTGACTTTC.